This T cell receptor (beta chain) was obtained from a study of blood T cell repertoires in COVID-19. Turning to the study itself: Researchers got acute and convalescent COVID-19 samples from the United States, Italy and Spain.

Trimming took 1 base from V and 7 from J, leaving 12 bases between them. The CDR3 loop spans 14 amino acids. Germline CDR1 reads SGHNT; CDR2 reads YYREEE (reference sequence). In its sample, this clone was seen once. The repertoire was sequenced with immunoSEQ multiplex PCR; TCRdb's copy has only in-frame clones and lacks some. The sample includes about 98,000 clones, about 80% seen only once; the top ten take roughly 4%. This clonotype originated in a man aged 60-69 years with acute or convalescent COVID-19. The sequenced sample was peripheral blood. The genes are TRBV5-4 and TRBJ2-1; D possibly corresponds to TRBD1 (7 bases). The DNA of the CDR3 is TGTGCCAGCAGCTTGAACAGGGGAGGTAATGAGCAGTTCTTC. Translation gives CASSLNRGGNEQFF.